The text below deals with one T cell receptor beta chain. Its matching antigen is unknown. Unique molecular identifiers were used to barcode this TCRbeta library. MiXCR, run by TCRdb on the PCR reads, gives a single entry per CDR3 protein. The sample includes approximately 500,000 distinct CDR3 sequences, 27% of them seen just once. The entry originates in a study of T-cell reconstitution after alpha-beta-depleted transplantation in children. General study points: At around two months after transplant, the alpha-beta T cells were reportedly derived from several hundred expanded clones that came from non-depleted graft cells.

Germline CDR1 and CDR2: KGHDR and SFDVKD. V was cut by 5 bases and J by 7 bases, with 17 bases left in between. There are 15 residues in the CDR3. The TCR was taken from a boy in the first two years of life with Wiskott-Aldrich syndrome, due to receive a stem cell transplant. The specimen was PBMCs, collected before TCRalphabeta/CD19-depleted stem cell transplant. The V and J genes are TRBV24-1 and TRBJ2-1; D possibly corresponds to TRBD2 (7 bases). The chain's CDR3 is CATSVGGGSRNEQFF. The CDR3 DNA follows: TGTGCCACCAGTGTGGGAGGGGGGAGTAGGAATGAGCAGTTCTTC.